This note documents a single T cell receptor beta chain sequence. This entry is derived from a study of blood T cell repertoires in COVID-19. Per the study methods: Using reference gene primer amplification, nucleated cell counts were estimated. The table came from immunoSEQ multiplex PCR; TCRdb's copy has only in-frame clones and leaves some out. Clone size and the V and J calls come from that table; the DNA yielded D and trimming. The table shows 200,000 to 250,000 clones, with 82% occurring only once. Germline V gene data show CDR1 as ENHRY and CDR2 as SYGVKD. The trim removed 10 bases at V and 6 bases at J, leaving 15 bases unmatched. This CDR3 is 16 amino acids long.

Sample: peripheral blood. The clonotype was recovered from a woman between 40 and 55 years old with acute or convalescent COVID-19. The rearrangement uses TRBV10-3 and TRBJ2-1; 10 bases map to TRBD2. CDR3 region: CATQVGSGRALNEQFF. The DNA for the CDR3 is TGTGCCACCCAGGTCGGGAGCGGGAGGGCCCTCAATGAGCAGTTCTTC.